These 24 T cell receptor beta chains came from one sample sequenced in a study of cytomegalovirus exposure and HLA in healthy donors. PCR involved 60 Vbeta and 13 Jbeta primers. TCRdb's copy holds only in-frame clones and misses some; the assay was immunoSEQ multiplex PCR. The sample contains approximately 70,000 clones, around three quarters of which appear only once. Sequencing was performed on PBMCs. The receptors were sampled from a man aged 45-65 years in good health and CMV-seronegative.

The chain is built from TRBV15 and TRBJ1-1; D is possibly TRBD1 (5 bases). The CDR3 has 12 amino acids. The germline V gene encodes CDR1 LNHNV and CDR2 YYDKDF (reference sequence). V was shortened by 0 bases and J by 11 bases, with 10 bases between the two germline ends. The CDR3, as DNA: TGTGCCACCAGCAGAGATCAGGGAACGGCTTTCTTT. Translation: CATSRDQGTAFF. Filled out from reference TRBV15 and TRBJ1-1, the complete variable domain reads DAMVIQNPRYQVTQFGKPVTLSCSQTLNHNVMYWYQQKSSQAPKLLFHYYDKDFNNEADTPDNFQSRRPNTSFCFLDIRSPGLGDTAMYLCATSRDQGTAFFGQGTRLTVV.

The rearrangement joins TRBV19 to TRBJ2-1, with TRBD1 matching 10 bases. The CDR3 has 16 residues. Germline-derived CDR1 and CDR2 are LNHDA and SQIVND (reference sequence). Trimming cost V 1 base and J 5 bases; bases outside gene matches: 5. CDR3 sequence reads: CASSIVEGTGDNEQFF. Written as DNA, the CDR3 is TGTGCCAGTAGTATAGTGGAAGGGACAGGGGACAATGAGCAGTTCTTC.

The gene calls are TRBV5-1 and TRBJ2-4, with 9 bases aligning to TRBD1. J lost 7 bases, V lost 2 bases, and 4 bases had no gene match. CDR1 is SGHRS, CDR2 YFSETQ, per germline. CDR3 size: 14 residues. The CDR3, as DNA: TGCGCCAGCAGCTTACAGGGGGCTTTGAACATTCAGTACTTC. This sequence encodes CASSLQGALNIQYF. The whole variable domain, filled in from reference TRBV5-1 and TRBJ2-4, reads KAGVTQTPRYLIKTRGQQVTLSCSPISGHRSVSWYQQTPGQGLQFLFEYFSETQRNKGNFPGRFSGRQFSNSRSEMNVSTLELGDSALYLCASSLQGALNIQYFGAGTRLSVL.

The CDR3 spells CASSSSGGRGETQYF. DNA for the CDR3: TGTGCCAGCAGCTCAAGCGGGGGCCGGGGGGAGACCCAGTACTTC. The chain links TRBV5-4 to TRBJ2-5; TRBD2 matches at 8 bases. Germline lookup yields CDR1 SGHNT and CDR2 YYREEE (reference sequence). The junction had 9 bases not matched to a gene; V was cut back by 3 bases and J by 5 bases. The CDR3 runs to 15 residues.

The chain uses TRBV5-1 and TRBJ2-1, with 11 bases that match TRBD2. CDR1 and CDR2 from the germline V gene are SGHRS and YFSETQ. The length of the CDR3 is 14 residues. V lost 5 bases, J lost 6 bases, and 4 bases stayed unmatched. The CDR3 region is CASRGLAEGNEQFF. In nucleotides, the CDR3 is TGCGCCAGCAGGGGACTAGCGGAGGGCAATGAGCAGTTCTTC.

The gene calls are TRBV27 and TRBJ1-5, with D tentatively TRBD1 (5 bases). V was shortened by 6 bases and J by 1 base, with 13 bases between the two germline ends. CDR3 length: 15 amino acids. Germline CDR1 and CDR2: MNHEY and SMNVEV (reference sequence). The CDR3 sequence is CASRASGKSNQPQHF. The CDR3, as DNA: TGTGCCAGCAGAGCCTCAGGGAAGAGCAATCAGCCCCAGCATTTT.

This clone was seen only once. This sequence joins TRBV7-2 and TRBJ2-1, with 7 nucleotides matching TRBD2. V shed 1 base and J 6 bases; nucleotides not matched to a gene: 3. CDR1 SGHTA and CDR2 FQGNSA come from the germline V gene. The length of the CDR3 is 14 residues. DNA for the CDR3: TGTGCCAGCAGCTTAGAAGCGGGGCCCAATGAGCAGTTCTTC. It is translated as CASSLEAGPNEQFF.

This clone has just a few counts. The rearrangement links TRBV5-1 to TRBJ2-3, with D unclear. This CDR3 contains 12 residues. The V end lost 4 bases, the J end lost 0 bases, and 3 bases lay between the germline ends. CDR1 and CDR2 (germline): SGHRS, YFSETQ. The CDR3 protein is CASSLSTDTQYF. The CDR3 DNA sequence: TGCGCCAGCAGCCTAAGCACAGATACGCAGTATTTT.

The rearrangement joins TRBV28 to TRBJ1-2, with a weak D call TRBD1 (5 bases). Between the trimmed V and J ends, which lost 5 bases and 7 bases, there was a span of 14 bases. The length of the CDR3 is 13 residues. Germline V gene data show CDR1 as MDHEN and CDR2 as SYDVKM. CDR3 sequence: CASSRAGGGGYTF. The CDR3, as DNA: TGTGCCAGCAGTCGCGCCGGGGGGGGTGGCTACACCTTC.

About this clone: One end of the junction does not line up with germline, which may come from a read error. J is TRBJ2-5 and V is TRBV7-7, with no clear D. Germline V gene lookup returns CDR1 SSHAT and CDR2 FNYEAQ (reference sequence). The CDR3 is made up of 13 amino acids. The CDR3 DNA is TGTGCTAGCAGCTTTGGCACCCAGGAGACCCAGTACTTC. It codes for CASSFGTQETQYF.

This clone was recorded only once. This chain connects TRBV30 to TRBJ2-1; D not resolved. The germline gives CDR1 GTSNPN, CDR2 SVGIG (reference sequence). V was pared by 7 bases and J by 4 bases, with 17 bases between. This CDR3 spans 14 amino acids. CDR3 sequence reads: CAYTTLFSYNEQFF. Here the CDR3 DNA reads TGTGCCTACACAACCCTGTTCTCTTACAATGAGCAGTTCTTC.

CDR3: CASSFRSGTQYF. CDR3 nucleotide sequence: TGTGCCAGCAGCTTCAGGTCAGGGACCCAGTACTTC. This chain uses TRBV7-2 with TRBJ2-5, with no clear D. CDR1 and CDR2 from the germline V gene are SGHTA and FQGNSA. The ends were cut back, 3 bases at V and 7 bases at J, with 9 bases in the middle. The CDR3 consists of 12 residues.

The rearrangement links TRBV5-1 to TRBJ2-1; 9 positions agree with TRBD2. V lost 3 bases to trimming and J lost 1 base; unmatched junction nucleotides: 2. This CDR3 has 15 amino acids. Per the germline V gene, CDR1 is SGHRS and CDR2 is YFSETQ. The CDR3, as DNA: TGCGCCAGCAGCTCTAGCGGGAATTCCTACAATGAGCAGTTCTTC. Protein sequence: CASSSSGNSYNEQFF. Together with reference TRBV5-1 and TRBJ2-1, the CDR3 gives the full variable domain: KAGVTQTPRYLIKTRGQQVTLSCSPISGHRSVSWYQQTPGQGLQFLFEYFSETQRNKGNFPGRFSGRQFSNSRSEMNVSTLELGDSALYLCASSSSGNSYNEQFFGPGTRLTVL.

The chain couples TRBV5-4 to TRBJ1-4; D unresolved. The germline CDR1 and CDR2 sequences are SGHNT and YYREEE (reference sequence). V lost 5 bases and J 6 bases, leaving 11 bases between the germline ends. The CDR3 sequence is 13 residues long. CDR3 DNA sequence: TGTGCCAGCAGTGCCCGGGTGGATGAAAAACTGTTTTTT. Protein: CASSARVDEKLFF. Variable domain in full (rest from reference TRBV5-4 and TRBJ1-4): ETGVTQSPTHLIKTRGQQVTLRCSSQSGHNTVSWYQQALGQGPQFIFQYYREEENGRGNFPPRFSGLQFPNYSSELNVNALELDDSALYLCASSARVDEKLFFGSGTQLSVL.

V usage is TRBV30 and J usage is TRBJ2-5; D is perhaps TRBD2 (5 bases). Germline CDR1 is GTSNPN and CDR2 is SVGIG (reference sequence). The CDR3 has 14 residues. Between the trimmed V and J ends, which lost 5 bases and 5 bases, there was a span of 18 bases. CDR3 nucleotides: TGTGCCTGGGGACCTGGCAGAGGGTGGGAGACCCAGTACTTC. It is translated as CAWGPGRGWETQYF.

The V gene is TRBV4-1, the J gene TRBJ2-3; 9 positions match TRBD1. V shed 3 bases, J shed 4 bases, and the junction held 2 bases outside the gene matches. The CDR3 consists of 14 residues. Germline CDR1 MGHRA, CDR2 YSYEKL. CDR3 nucleotide sequence: TGCGCCAGCAGCCACCGGGACAGGGCAGATACGCAGTATTTT. It yields the protein CASSHRDRADTQYF.

The V and J genes are TRBV11-2 and TRBJ1-2, with no clear D. The germline V gene encodes CDR1 SGHAT and CDR2 FQNNGV. CDR3 length: 16 residues. The V end lost 4 bases, the J end lost 0 bases, and 15 bases lay between the germline ends. CDR3 sequence reads: CASSSNPQRTNYGYTF. The CDR3 nucleotides read TGTGCCAGCAGCTCGAACCCACAGAGAACTAACTATGGCTACACCTTC.

This chain connects TRBV7-6 to TRBJ2-7; a possible D gene is TRBD1 (6 bases). Germline loops: CDR1 SGHVS, CDR2 FNYEAQ. Deletions cut 4 bases from V and 10 bases from J, with 17 bases between. CDR3 size: 13 residues. The CDR3 DNA reads TGTGCCAGCAGCTCCATCCCGGACAGCGCTCAGTACTTC. Its translation: CASSSIPDSAQYF.

The chain links TRBV5-4 to TRBJ2-5; TRBD1 is a possible D gene (6 bases). The CDR3 length is 12 residues. Trimming pared 5 bases from V and 9 bases from J, leaving 14 bases between. The germline gives CDR1 SGHNT, CDR2 YYREEE (reference sequence). As DNA, the CDR3 is TGTGCCAGCAGGACGAGTCAGGGGCCCCAGTACTTC. Amino acid sequence: CASRTSQGPQYF.

The chain combines TRBV5-4 with TRBJ2-3; TRBD1 matches 7 bases. Germline CDR1 SGHNT, CDR2 YYREEE (reference sequence). The trim removed 5 bases at V and 2 bases at J, leaving 11 bases unmatched. This CDR3 is built from 16 residues. For the CDR3, the DNA is TGTGCCAGCAGTCAGGTCGGGACAGCACTCACAGATACGCAGTATTTT. Its protein is CASSQVGTALTDTQYF.

The chain joins TRBV21-1 to TRBJ1-5. TRBV21-1 has pseudogene status. This CDR3 spans 16 amino acids. CDR3 residues: CASSKVTKNSGQPQHF. The CDR3 nucleotides are TGTGCCAGCAGCAAAGTGACGAAAAACTCGGGGCAGCCCCAGCATTTT.

This rearrangement joins TRBV10-2 to TRBJ2-7; 9 nucleotides align to TRBD1. The J segment lost 6 bases and the V segment lost 8 bases, leaving 8 bases of the junction unmatched. There are 13 residues in the CDR3. Per germline, CDR1 WSHSY and CDR2 SAAADI. CDR3 protein: CASSGTGSGEQYF. In DNA, the CDR3 is TGCGCCAGCTCCGGGACAGGGTCTGGCGAGCAGTACTTC.

This clone was recorded only once. The V gene is TRBV10-1, the J gene TRBJ1-2; D uncertain. The CDR3 consists of 13 residues. CDR1 is WNHNN, CDR2 SYGVQD, per germline (reference sequence). Trimming took off 0 bases at V and 8 bases at J, with 10 bases between the two ends. The CDR3 region is CASSESTRGGYTF. The CDR3 region has the DNA TGCGCCAGCAGTGAGTCGACCCGAGGAGGCTACACCTTC.

V usage is TRBV7-6 and J usage is TRBJ1-4, with D uncertain. V lost 5 bases and J lost 2, with 6 bases in between. The CDR3 has 13 residues. The germline V gene encodes CDR1 SGHVS and CDR2 FNYEAQ. This CDR3 is CASSRETNEKLFF. DNA of the CDR3: TGTGCCAGCAGCCGCGAGACTAATGAAAAACTGTTTTTT.